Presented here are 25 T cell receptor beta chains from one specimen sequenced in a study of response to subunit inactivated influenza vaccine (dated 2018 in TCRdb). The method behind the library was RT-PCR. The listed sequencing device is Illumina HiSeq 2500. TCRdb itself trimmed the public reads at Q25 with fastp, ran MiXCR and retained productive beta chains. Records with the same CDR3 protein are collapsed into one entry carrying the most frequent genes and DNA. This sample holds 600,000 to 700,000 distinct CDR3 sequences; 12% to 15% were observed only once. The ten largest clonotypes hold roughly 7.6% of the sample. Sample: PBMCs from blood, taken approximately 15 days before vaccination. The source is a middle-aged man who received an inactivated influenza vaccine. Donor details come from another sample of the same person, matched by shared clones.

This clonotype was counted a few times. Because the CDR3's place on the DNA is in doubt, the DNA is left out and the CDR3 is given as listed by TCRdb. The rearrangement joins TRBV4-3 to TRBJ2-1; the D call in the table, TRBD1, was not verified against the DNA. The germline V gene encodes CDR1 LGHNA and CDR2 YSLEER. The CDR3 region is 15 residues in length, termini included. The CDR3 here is CASSQDFGQGAVKFF.

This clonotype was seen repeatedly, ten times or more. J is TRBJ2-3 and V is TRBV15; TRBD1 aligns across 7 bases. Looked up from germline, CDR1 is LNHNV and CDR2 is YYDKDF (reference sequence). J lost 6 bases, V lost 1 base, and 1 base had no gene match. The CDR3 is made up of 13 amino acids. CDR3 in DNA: TGTGCCACCAGCAGAGGACAGGGTGATACGCAGTATTTT. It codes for CATSRGQGDTQYF.

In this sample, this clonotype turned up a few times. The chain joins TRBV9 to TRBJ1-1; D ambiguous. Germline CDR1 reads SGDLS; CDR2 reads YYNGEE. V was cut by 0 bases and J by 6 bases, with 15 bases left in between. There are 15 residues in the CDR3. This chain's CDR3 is CASSVGGGVGAEAFF. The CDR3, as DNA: TGTGCCAGCAGCGTAGGTGGCGGGGTCGGCGCTGAAGCTTTCTTT.

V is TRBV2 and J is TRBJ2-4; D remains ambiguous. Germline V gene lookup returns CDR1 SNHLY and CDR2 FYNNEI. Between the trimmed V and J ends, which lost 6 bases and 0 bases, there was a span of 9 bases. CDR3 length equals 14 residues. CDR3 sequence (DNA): TGTGCCAGCAGAGACAATATAGCCAAAAACATTCAGTACTTC. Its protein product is CASRDNIAKNIQYF.

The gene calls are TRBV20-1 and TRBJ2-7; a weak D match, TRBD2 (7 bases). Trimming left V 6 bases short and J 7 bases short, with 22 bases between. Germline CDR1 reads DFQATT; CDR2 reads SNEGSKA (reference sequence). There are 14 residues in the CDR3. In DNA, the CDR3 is TGCAGTGCAACCGGCGGGGGCCGGGGCGGGGAGCAGTACTTC. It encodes CSATGGGRGGEQYF.

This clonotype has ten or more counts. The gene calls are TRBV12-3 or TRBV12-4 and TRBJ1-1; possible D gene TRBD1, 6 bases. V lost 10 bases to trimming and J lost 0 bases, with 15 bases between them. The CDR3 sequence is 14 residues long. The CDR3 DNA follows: TGTGCCACCCAGACAGGATTAATGAACACTGAAGCTTTCTTT. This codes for CATQTGLMNTEAFF.

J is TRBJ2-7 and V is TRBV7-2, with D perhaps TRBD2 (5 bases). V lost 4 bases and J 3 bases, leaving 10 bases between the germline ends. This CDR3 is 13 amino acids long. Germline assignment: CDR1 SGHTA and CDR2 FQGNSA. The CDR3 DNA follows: TGTGCCAGCAGCTCCACTAGTTACTACGAGCAGTACTTC. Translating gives CASSSTSYYEQYF.

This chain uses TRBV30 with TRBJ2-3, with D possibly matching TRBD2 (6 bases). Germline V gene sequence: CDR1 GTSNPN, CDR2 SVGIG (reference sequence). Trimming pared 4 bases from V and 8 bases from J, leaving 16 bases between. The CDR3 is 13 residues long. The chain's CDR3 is CAWTVGGFVTQYF. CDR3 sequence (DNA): TGTGCCTGGACCGTAGGAGGGTTTGTTACGCAGTATTTT.

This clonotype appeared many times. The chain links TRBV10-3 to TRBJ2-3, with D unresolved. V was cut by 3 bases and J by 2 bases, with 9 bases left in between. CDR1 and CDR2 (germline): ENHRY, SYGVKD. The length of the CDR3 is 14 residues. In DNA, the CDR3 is TGTGCCATCAGTGAACGGCGGACCACAGATACGCAGTATTTT. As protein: CAISERRTTDTQYF.

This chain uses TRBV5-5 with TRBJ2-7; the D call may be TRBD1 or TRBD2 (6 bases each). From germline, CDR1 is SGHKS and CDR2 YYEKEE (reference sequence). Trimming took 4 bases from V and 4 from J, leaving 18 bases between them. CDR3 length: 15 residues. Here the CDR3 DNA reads TGTGCCAGCAGCCAGGCCGGGGGCGGCGCTTACGAGCAGTACTTC. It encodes CASSQAGGGAYEQYF.

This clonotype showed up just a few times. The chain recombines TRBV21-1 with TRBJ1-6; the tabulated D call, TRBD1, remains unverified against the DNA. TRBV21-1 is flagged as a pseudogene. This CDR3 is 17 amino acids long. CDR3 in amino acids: CASSKEQDRESGSPLHF. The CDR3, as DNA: TGTGCCAGCAGCAAAGAACAGGACAGGGAAAGTGGATCACCCCTCCACTTT.

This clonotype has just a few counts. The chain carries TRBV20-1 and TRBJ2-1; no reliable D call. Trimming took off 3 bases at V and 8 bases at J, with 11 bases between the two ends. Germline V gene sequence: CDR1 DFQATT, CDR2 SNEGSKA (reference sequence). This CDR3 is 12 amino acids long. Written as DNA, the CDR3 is TGCAGTGCTAGGCTCCCGGACCATGAGCAGTTCTTC. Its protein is CSARLPDHEQFF.

CDR3 in amino acids: CASSSPGGGYYGYTF. The CDR3 nucleotides read TGTGCCAGCAGCTCCCCGGGGGGAGGGTACTATGGCTACACCTTC. This sequence joins TRBV7-2 and TRBJ1-2, with D possibly TRBD1 on 5 matching bases. The length of the CDR3 is 15 residues. Trimming pared 4 bases from V and 3 bases from J, leaving 15 bases between. The germline CDR1 and CDR2 sequences are SGHTA and FQGNSA.

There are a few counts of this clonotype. For the CDR3, the DNA is TGTGCCAGCAGCTTTTATCAAGCGGAGACCCAGTACTTC. It is translated as CASSFYQAETQYF. V and J are TRBV11-2 and TRBJ2-5; unclear D gene. Germline V gene sequence: CDR1 SGHAT, CDR2 FQNNGV. The CDR3 sequence is 13 residues long. The V end lost 3 bases, the J end lost 5 bases, and 10 bases lay between the germline ends.

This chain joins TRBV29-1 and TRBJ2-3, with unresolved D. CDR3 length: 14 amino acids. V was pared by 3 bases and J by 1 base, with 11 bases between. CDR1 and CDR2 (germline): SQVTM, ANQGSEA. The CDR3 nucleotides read TGCAGCGTTGACAGAGCTAGAGGCACAGATACGCAGTATTTT. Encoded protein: CSVDRARGTDTQYF.

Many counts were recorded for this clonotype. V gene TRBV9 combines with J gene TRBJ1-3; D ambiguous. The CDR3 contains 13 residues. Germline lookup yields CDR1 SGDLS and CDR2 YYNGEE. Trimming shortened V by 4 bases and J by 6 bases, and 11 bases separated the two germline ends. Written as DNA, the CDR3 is TGTGCCAGCAGCAGGGTCGTCGAAAACACCATATATTTT. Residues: CASSRVVENTIYF.

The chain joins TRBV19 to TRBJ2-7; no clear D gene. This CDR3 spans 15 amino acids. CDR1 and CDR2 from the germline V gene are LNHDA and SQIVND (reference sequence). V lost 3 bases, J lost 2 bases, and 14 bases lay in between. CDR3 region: CASSILGLAPYEQYF. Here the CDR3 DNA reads TGTGCCAGTAGTATTCTGGGCCTGGCGCCCTACGAGCAGTACTTC.

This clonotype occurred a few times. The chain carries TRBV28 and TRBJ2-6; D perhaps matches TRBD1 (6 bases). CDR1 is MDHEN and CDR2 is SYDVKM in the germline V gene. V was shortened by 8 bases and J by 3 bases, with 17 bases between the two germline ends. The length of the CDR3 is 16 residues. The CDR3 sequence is CASLGNPGVGANVLTF. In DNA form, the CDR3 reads TGTGCCAGCCTGGGCAATCCAGGGGTTGGGGCCAACGTCCTGACTTTC.

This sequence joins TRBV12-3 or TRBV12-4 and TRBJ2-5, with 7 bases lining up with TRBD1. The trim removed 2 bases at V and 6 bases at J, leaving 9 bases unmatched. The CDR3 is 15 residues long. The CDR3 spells CASSLFSVRGKTQYF. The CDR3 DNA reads TGTGCCAGCAGTTTATTCTCTGTCAGGGGGAAGACCCAGTACTTC.

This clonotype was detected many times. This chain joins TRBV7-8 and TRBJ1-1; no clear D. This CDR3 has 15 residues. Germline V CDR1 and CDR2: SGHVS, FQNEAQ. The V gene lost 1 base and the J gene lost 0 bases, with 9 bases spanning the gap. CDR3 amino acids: CASSLVPGLNTEAFF. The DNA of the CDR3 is TGTGCCAGCAGCTTAGTCCCCGGGTTGAACACTGAAGCTTTCTTT.

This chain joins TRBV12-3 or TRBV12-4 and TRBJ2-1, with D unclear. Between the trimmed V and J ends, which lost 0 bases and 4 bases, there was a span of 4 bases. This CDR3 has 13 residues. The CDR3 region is CASSLALYNEQFF. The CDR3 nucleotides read TGTGCCAGCAGTTTAGCACTATACAATGAGCAGTTCTTC.

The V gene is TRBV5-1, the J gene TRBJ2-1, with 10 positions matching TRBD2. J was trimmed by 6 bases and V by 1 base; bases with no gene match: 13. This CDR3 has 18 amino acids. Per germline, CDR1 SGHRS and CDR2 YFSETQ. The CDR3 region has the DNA TGCGCCAGCAGCTTGTTGGCTAGCGGGAGACTTAGGCCCAATGAGCAGTTCTTC. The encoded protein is CASSLLASGRLRPNEQFF.

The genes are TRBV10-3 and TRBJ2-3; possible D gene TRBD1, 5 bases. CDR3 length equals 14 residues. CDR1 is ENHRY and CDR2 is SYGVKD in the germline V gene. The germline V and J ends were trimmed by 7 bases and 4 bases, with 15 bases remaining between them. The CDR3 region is CAIKEKQGSDTQYF. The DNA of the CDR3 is TGTGCCATCAAGGAGAAGCAGGGCTCAGATACGCAGTATTTT.

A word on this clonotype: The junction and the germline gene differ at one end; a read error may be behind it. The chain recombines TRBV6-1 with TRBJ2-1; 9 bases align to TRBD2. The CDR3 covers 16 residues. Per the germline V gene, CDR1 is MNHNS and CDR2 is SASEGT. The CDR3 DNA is TGTGCCAGCAGTGCCCCAGGGCTAGCGGGAATTTCGTCGAGGATCTTC. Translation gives CASSAPGLAGISSRIF.

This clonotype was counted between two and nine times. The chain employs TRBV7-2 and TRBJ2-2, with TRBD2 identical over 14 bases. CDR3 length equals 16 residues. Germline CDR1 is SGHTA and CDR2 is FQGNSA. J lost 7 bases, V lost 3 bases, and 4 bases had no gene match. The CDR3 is CASSFGTSGRSGELFF. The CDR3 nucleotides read TGTGCCAGCAGCTTTGGGACTAGCGGGAGAAGCGGGGAGCTGTTTTTT.